The 18 T cell receptor beta chains reported below all come from one sample, sequenced in a study of cytomegalovirus exposure and HLA in healthy donors (dated 2017 in TCRdb). The library was built by means of the immunoSEQ multiplex PCR assay. For the multiplex PCR, a mixture combining 60 forward primers for TCR Vbeta segments and 13 reverse primers for TCR Jbeta segments was used. As stored in TCRdb, this immuneACCESS dataset retains in-frame rearrangements with V and J assigned. A fraction of the clones does not appear; measured against another copy, unresolved V genes explain less than half of the discrepancy, and the remainder lacks a known reason. The sample table shows 160,000 or so clones, and over 70% are seen once. Under 1.5% of the sample is held by the ten biggest clonotypes. The sample comprised PBMCs. These receptors came from a man aged 50 to 59 in good health and CMV-seropositive.

V and J are TRBV20-1 and TRBJ2-3; the D is unclear. The CDR3 is 11 residues long. Trimming removed 4 bases at V and 8 bases at J, with 10 bases between. Per germline, CDR1 DFQATT and CDR2 SNEGSKA (reference sequence). CDR3 region: CSATPSGTQYF. CDR3 in DNA: TGCAGTGCTACCCCCTCGGGTACGCAGTATTTT.

The gene calls are TRBV10-1 and TRBJ2-5; the match to TRBD2 covers 12 bases. J lost 2 bases, V lost 0 bases, and 1 base had no gene match. Per the germline V gene, CDR1 is WNHNN and CDR2 is SYGVQD (reference sequence). This CDR3 contains 16 residues. The CDR3 is CASSESTSGGQETQYF. CDR3 bases: TGCGCCAGCAGTGAGTCAACTAGCGGGGGGCAAGAGACCCAGTACTTC.

A word on this clone: The germline gene is not matched at one end of the junction; a read error may be the cause. The chain couples TRBV7-8 to TRBJ2-1; TRBD2 agrees at 13 bases. CDR3 length equals 17 residues. From germline, CDR1 is SGHVS and CDR2 FQNEAQ. CDR3 nucleotide sequence: TGTGCCAGCAGGTTAGAGCCCCCGGGACTAGCGGGAAATGAGCAGTTCTTC. This gives the protein CASRLEPPGLAGNEQFF.

J is TRBJ2-2 and V is TRBV5-1; 8 nucleotides line up with TRBD2. CDR1 and CDR2 (germline): SGHRS, YFSETQ. V shed 0 bases and J 4 bases; nucleotides not matched to a gene: 5. This CDR3 has 16 amino acids. Here the CDR3 DNA reads TGCGCCAGCAGCTTGGAAGCGGGAGTTGGCACCGGGGAGCTGTTTTTT. Translation: CASSLEAGVGTGELFF.

The chain joins TRBV2 to TRBJ2-2; TRBD1 agrees at 10 bases. The V gene's germline CDR1 is SNHLY and CDR2 FYNNEI. The V and J ends lost 6 bases and 3 bases, in that order; junction bases with no gene match: 4. The CDR3 is 15 amino acids. CDR3: CASSRQGADTGELFF. DNA of the CDR3: TGTGCCAGCAGCCGACAGGGGGCTGACACCGGGGAGCTGTTTTTT.

This clone has only a few counts. The V gene is TRBV28, the J gene TRBJ2-1; D is unclear. This CDR3 comprises 17 residues. Germline CDR1 MDHEN, CDR2 SYDVKM. Trimming pared 1 base from V and 0 bases from J, leaving 13 bases between. CDR3 sequence: CASSLSPGASSYNEQFF. DNA of the CDR3: TGTGCCAGCAGTTTATCCCCAGGTGCCAGCTCCTACAATGAGCAGTTCTTC.

The table lists this clone with a few counts. This sequence joins TRBV7-8 and TRBJ1-6; 10 positions match TRBD1. Losses at the gene ends were 5 bases for V and 15 bases for J; bases not matched to a gene: 13. This CDR3 spans 15 amino acids. The germline gives CDR1 SGHVS, CDR2 FQNEAQ. CDR3 nucleotides: TGTGCCAGCAGCACTTACGGGACAGGGGCTCGGCACCTCCACTTT. Translation: CASSTYGTGARHLHF.

The chain combines TRBV6-4 with TRBJ1-5; 7 nucleotides align to TRBD1. This CDR3 is built from 13 residues. The germline V gene encodes CDR1 MRHNA and CDR2 SNTAGT. With V trimmed by 5 bases and J by 5 bases, 3 bases remained unmatched. The CDR3 region has the DNA TGTGCCAGCAGTCTCGACAGGGATCAGCCCCAGCATTTT. Amino acid sequence: CASSLDRDQPQHF.

The rearrangement joins TRBV7-2 to TRBJ2-5; no firm D call. The DNA matches TRBJ2-7 better at its end, which makes the J call doubtful. Germline loops: CDR1 SGHTA, CDR2 FQGNSA. CDR3 size: 14 residues. CDR3 DNA: TGTGCCAGCAGCTTAGGCTCCGTTTCCTACGAGCAGTACTTC. Residues: CASSLGSVSYEQYF.

The rearrangement joins TRBV14 to TRBJ2-1; unclear D gene. This CDR3 is 15 amino acids long. Germline CDR1 SGHDN, CDR2 FVKESK. With 4 bases removed from V and 0 bases from J, the gap between germline ends came to 10 bases. CDR3 sequence (DNA): TGTGCCAGCAGCCGAAACTTGCGCTCCTACAATGAGCAGTTCTTC. Protein: CASSRNLRSYNEQFF.

The V gene is TRBV5-4, the J gene TRBJ1-1; TRBD1 matches 9 bases. CDR3 size: 16 residues. V was pared by 5 bases and J by 4 bases, with 12 bases of the junction left unmatched. Germline V CDR1 and CDR2: SGHNT, YYREEE (reference sequence). CDR3 sequence: CASRRGQGSGFTEAFF. The CDR3 coding sequence is TGTGCCAGCAGGAGGGGACAGGGATCTGGATTCACTGAAGCTTTCTTT. Based on the CDR3 plus reference TRBV5-4 and TRBJ1-1, the full variable domain is ETGVTQSPTHLIKTRGQQVTLRCSSQSGHNTVSWYQQALGQGPQFIFQYYREEENGRGNFPPRFSGLQFPNYSSELNVNALELDDSALYLCASRRGQGSGFTEAFFGQGTRLTVV.

The chain joins TRBV2 to TRBJ2-7; 7 bases align to TRBD2. V lost 7 bases to trimming and J lost 7 bases; unmatched junction nucleotides: 13. Germline CDR1 SNHLY, CDR2 FYNNEI. The CDR3 has 14 amino acids. The CDR3 is CASTLESGGGEQYF. CDR3 bases: TGTGCCAGCACCCTGGAGAGTGGGGGGGGAGAGCAGTACTTC.

V and J are TRBV5-5 and TRBJ1-5, with a possible D match to TRBD1 (5 bases). The CDR3 is made up of 15 amino acids. The V end was cut by 4 bases, the J end by 2 bases, with 13 bases between. The germline gives CDR1 SGHKS, CDR2 YYEKEE (reference sequence). CDR3 region: CASSPSGDRNQPQHF. The CDR3 bases are TGTGCCAGCAGCCCTTCGGGGGACCGCAATCAGCCCCAGCATTTT.

The V and J genes are TRBV19 and TRBJ2-3, with TRBD1 matching 9 bases. The CDR3 has 15 amino acids. Trimming removed 0 bases from V and 9 bases from J; junction bases left unmatched: 7. Germline values: CDR1 LNHDA, CDR2 SQIVND (reference sequence). The CDR3 sequence is CASSIDPGTGRTQYF. As DNA, the CDR3 is TGTGCCAGTAGTATAGATCCAGGGACAGGGAGGACGCAGTATTTT. Complete variable domain (other parts from reference TRBV19 and TRBJ2-3): DGGITQSPKYLFRKEGQNVTLSCEQNLNHDAMYWYRQDPGQGLRLIYYSQIVNDFQKGDIAEGYSVSREKKESFPLTVTSAQKNPTAFYLCASSIDPGTGRTQYFGPGTRLTVL.

The chain uses TRBV7-3 and TRBJ2-5; 13 positions agree with TRBD2. CDR3 length: 15 amino acids. The junction had 3 bases not matched to a gene; V was cut back by 5 bases and J by 3 bases. Germline CDR1 and CDR2: SGHTA and FQGTGA. The CDR3 coding sequence is TGTGCCAGCAGCCCCGGACTAGCGGGGGAAGAGACCCAGTACTTC. It specifies CASSPGLAGEETQYF.

The V call is TRBV27, the J call TRBJ1-5, with a possible D match to TRBD1 (6 bases). Germline lookup yields CDR1 MNHEY and CDR2 SMNVEV (reference sequence). CDR3 length equals 15 residues. Trimming left V 6 bases short and J 2 bases short, with 14 bases between. In DNA, the CDR3 is TGTGCCAGCAGAGAGGGAGGGGGGGGCAATCAGCCCCAGCATTTT. Translating it yields CASREGGGGNQPQHF.

The chain carries TRBV2 and TRBJ2-5; 10 positions agree with TRBD1. V dropped 4 bases and J dropped 4; count of bases not matched to a gene: 9. CDR1 and CDR2 (germline): SNHLY, FYNNEI. The CDR3 consists of 16 residues. The CDR3 region is CASSGGQGGLGETQYF. CDR3 DNA sequence: TGTGCCAGCAGTGGTGGACAGGGGGGCCTGGGAGAGACCCAGTACTTC.

This chain connects TRBV5-8 to TRBJ1-2; D may be TRBD1 (5 bases). The CDR3 contains 14 residues. CDR1 is SGHTS, CDR2 YDEGEE, per germline. Trimming pared 4 bases from V and 6 bases from J, leaving 16 bases between. Written as DNA, the CDR3 is TGTGCCAGCAGCGCCTACCGACAGCAAAATGGCTACACCTTC. This encodes CASSAYRQQNGYTF.